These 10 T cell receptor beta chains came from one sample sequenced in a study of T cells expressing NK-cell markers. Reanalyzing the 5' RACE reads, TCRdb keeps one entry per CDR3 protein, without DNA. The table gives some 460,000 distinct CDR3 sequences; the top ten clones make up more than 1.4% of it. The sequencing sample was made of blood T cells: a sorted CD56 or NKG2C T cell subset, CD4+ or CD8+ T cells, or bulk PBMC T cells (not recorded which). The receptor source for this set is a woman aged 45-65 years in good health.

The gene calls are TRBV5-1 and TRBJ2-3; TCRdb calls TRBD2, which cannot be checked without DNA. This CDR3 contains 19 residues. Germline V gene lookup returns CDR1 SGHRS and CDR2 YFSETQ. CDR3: CASSLDGAGHSTFTDTQYF.

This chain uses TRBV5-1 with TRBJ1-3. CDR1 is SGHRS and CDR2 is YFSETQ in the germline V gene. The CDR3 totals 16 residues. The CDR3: CASSLAGGLSGNTIYF. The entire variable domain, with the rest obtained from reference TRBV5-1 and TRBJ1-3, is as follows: KAGVTQTPRYLIKTRGQQVTLSCSPISGHRSVSWYQQTPGQGLQFLFEYFSETQRNKGNFPGRFSGRQFSNSRSEMNVSTLELGDSALYLCASSLAGGLSGNTIYFGEGSWLTVV.

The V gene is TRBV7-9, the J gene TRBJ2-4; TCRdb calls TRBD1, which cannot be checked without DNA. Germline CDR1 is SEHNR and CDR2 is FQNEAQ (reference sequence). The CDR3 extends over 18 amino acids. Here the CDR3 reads CASSLQSVAGHWKNIQYF. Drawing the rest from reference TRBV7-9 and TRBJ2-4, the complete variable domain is DTGVSQNPRHKITKRGQNVTFRCDPISEHNRLYWYRQTLGQGPEFLTYFQNEAQLEKSRLLSDRFSAERPKGSFSTLEIQRTEQGDSAMYLCASSLQSVAGHWKNIQYFGAGTRLSVL.

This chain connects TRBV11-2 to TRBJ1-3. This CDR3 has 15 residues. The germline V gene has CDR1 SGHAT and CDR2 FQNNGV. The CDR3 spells CASSLGVNSGNTIYF.

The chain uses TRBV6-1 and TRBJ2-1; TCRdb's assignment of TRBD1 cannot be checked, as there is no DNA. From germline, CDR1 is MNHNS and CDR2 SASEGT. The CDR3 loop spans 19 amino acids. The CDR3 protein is CASSEILGGGPSSYNEQFF.

The CDR3: CASSFWVQAGSPLHF. The chain combines TRBV12-3 or TRBV12-4 with TRBJ1-6. The CDR3 runs to 15 residues.

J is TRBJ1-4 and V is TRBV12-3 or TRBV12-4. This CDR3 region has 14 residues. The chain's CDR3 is CASSPTQDYEKLFF.

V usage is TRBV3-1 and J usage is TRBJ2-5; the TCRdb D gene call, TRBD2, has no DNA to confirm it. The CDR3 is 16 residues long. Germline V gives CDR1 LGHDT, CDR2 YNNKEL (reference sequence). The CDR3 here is CASSPLGLAGVETQYF.

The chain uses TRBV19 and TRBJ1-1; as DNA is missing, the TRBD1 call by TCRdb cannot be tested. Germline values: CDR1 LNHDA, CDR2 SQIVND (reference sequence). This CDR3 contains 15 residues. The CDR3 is CASSPQAGYNTEAFF. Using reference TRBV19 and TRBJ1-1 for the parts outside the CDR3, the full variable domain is DGGITQSPKYLFRKEGQNVTLSCEQNLNHDAMYWYRQDPGQGLRLIYYSQIVNDFQKGDIAEGYSVSREKKESFPLTVTSAQKNPTAFYLCASSPQAGYNTEAFFGQGTRLTVV.

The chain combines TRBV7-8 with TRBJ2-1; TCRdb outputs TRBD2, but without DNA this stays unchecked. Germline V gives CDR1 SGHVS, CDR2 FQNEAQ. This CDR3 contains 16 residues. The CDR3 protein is CASSTRLAGEGNEQFF.